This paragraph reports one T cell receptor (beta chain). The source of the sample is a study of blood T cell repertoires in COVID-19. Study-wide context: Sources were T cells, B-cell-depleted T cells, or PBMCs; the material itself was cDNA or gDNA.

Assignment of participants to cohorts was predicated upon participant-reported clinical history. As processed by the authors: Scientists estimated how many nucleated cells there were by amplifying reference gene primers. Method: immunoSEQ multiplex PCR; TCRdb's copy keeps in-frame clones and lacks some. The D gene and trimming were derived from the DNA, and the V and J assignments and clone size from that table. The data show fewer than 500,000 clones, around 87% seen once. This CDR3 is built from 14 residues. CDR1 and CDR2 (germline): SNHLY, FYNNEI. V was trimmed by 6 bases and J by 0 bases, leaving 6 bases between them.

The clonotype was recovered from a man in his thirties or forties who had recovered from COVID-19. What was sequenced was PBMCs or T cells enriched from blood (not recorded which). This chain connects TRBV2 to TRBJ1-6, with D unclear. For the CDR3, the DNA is TGTGCCAGCAGCGTTAGCTCCTATAATTCACCCCTCCACTTT. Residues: CASSVSSYNSPLHF.